One and the same sample provided the 21 T cell receptor beta chains below, sequenced in a study of blood T cell repertoires in COVID-19 (TCRdb year 2020). Preparation of the library involved the immunoSEQ multiplex PCR assay. TCRdb limited this immuneACCESS table to in-frame rearrangements with V and J called. A share of clones is missing; checked studies link under half to unresolved V genes, and the rest is unexplained. Within this sample are about 80,000 clones, with over 70% of them counted one time only. The ten largest account for over 5.5% of the sample. What was sequenced was peripheral blood. Every receptor here comes from a man aged 50-60 years with active or convalescent COVID-19.

This clone was observed once. J is TRBJ1-2 and V is TRBV12-3 or TRBV12-4; unclear D gene. The CDR3 length is 12 residues. Between the trimmed V and J ends, which lost 3 bases and 2 bases, there was a span of 4 bases. This CDR3 is CASSFQNYGYTF. In nucleotides, the CDR3 is TGTGCCAGCAGTTTCCAGAACTATGGCTACACCTTC.

The chain links TRBV28 to TRBJ1-5; the match to TRBD1 covers 10 bases. V gave up 2 bases and J gave up 5 bases; unmatched junction bases: 3. Germline V gene data show CDR1 as MDHEN and CDR2 as SYDVKM. CDR3 length: 15 residues. CDR3 loop: CASSLGGQGDQPQHF. For the CDR3, the DNA is TGTGCCAGCAGTTTAGGTGGACAGGGGGATCAGCCCCAGCATTTT.

This clone was found a few times. The genes are TRBV5-1 and TRBJ2-2, with 8 bases that match TRBD1. CDR1 SGHRS and CDR2 YFSETQ come from the germline V gene. This CDR3 region has 16 residues. V trimming: 4 bases; J trimming: 6 bases; junction bases outside the gene matches: 11. The CDR3 sequence is CASSITSGGEAGELFF. CDR3 sequence (DNA): TGCGCCAGCAGCATAACCTCAGGGGGCGAGGCCGGGGAGCTGTTTTTT.

The gene calls are TRBV28 and TRBJ1-6; D unclear. The CDR3 sequence is 14 residues long. Per germline, CDR1 MDHEN and CDR2 SYDVKM. V was trimmed by 5 bases and J by 7 bases, leaving 12 bases between them. CDR3 region: CASSEDSPNSPLHF. CDR3 DNA sequence: TGTGCCAGCAGTGAGGACTCACCCAATTCACCCCTCCACTTT. The full variable domain, rest sourced from reference TRBV28 and TRBJ1-6, is DVKVTQSSRYLVKRTGEKVFLECVQDMDHENMFWYRQDPGLGLRLIYFSYDVKMKEKGDIPEGYSVSREKKERFSLILESASTNQTSMYLCASSEDSPNSPLHFGNGTRLTVT.

This chain joins TRBV11-3 and TRBJ2-5, with D maybe TRBD2 (7 bases). This CDR3 spans 15 amino acids. Germline assignment: CDR1 SGHNT and CDR2 YENEEA. V was clipped by 3 bases and J by 2 bases, with 13 bases between them. In DNA form, the CDR3 reads TGTGCCAGCAGCTTTTCGAGGGGGGGGCAAGAGACCCAGTACTTC. Its translation: CASSFSRGGQETQYF.

This clone has just one count. The chain links TRBV27 to TRBJ1-2; D perhaps matches TRBD1 (6 bases). Germline assignment: CDR1 MNHEY and CDR2 SMNVEV (reference sequence). The V end was cut by 7 bases, the J end by 4 bases, with 13 bases between. The CDR3 has 13 amino acids. The CDR3 protein is CASTQGGSYGYTF. CDR3 bases: TGTGCCAGCACACAGGGAGGGTCCTATGGCTACACCTTC.

This chain connects TRBV10-3 to TRBJ1-2, with 12 bases fitting TRBD1. V was clipped by 1 base and J by 11 bases; unmatched bases: 2. This CDR3 contains 13 residues. Germline values: CDR1 ENHRY, CDR2 SYGVKD. This CDR3 is CAISEWGQGAYTF. CDR3 nucleotide sequence: TGTGCCATCAGTGAGTGGGGACAGGGGGCTTACACCTTC.

The V call is TRBV6-5, the J call TRBJ1-2; 12 nucleotides agree with TRBD1. This CDR3 spans 13 amino acids. Germline CDR1 is MNHEY and CDR2 is SVGAGI. After removal of 6 bases from V and 8 bases from J, the junction contained 4 bases not matched to a gene. CDR3 in DNA: TGTGCCAGCAGGGGACAGGGGGCGCTGGGCTACACCTTC. Protein sequence: CASRGQGALGYTF.

This clone was counted a single time. The chain is built from TRBV6-2 or TRBV6-3 and TRBJ2-1, with D unresolved. Germline loops: CDR1 MNHEY, CDR2 SVGEGT. The CDR3 is 14 amino acids. V lost 8 bases and J 4 bases, leaving 15 bases between the germline ends. The CDR3 coding sequence is TGTGCCAGCTGCCGGGCCCTTTTGTACAATGAGCAGTTCTTC. It is translated as CASCRALLYNEQFF.

The chain is built from TRBV2 and TRBJ2-1, with 7 bases fitting TRBD2. Germline CDR1 SNHLY, CDR2 FYNNEI. The junction had 4 bases not matched to a gene; V was cut back by 3 bases and J by 5 bases. CDR3 size: 14 residues. CDR3 protein: CASSEWGGDNEQFF. The CDR3 DNA reads TGTGCCAGCAGTGAGTGGGGGGGGGACAATGAGCAGTTCTTC.

V usage is TRBV7-3 and J usage is TRBJ1-2; D gene uncertain. V was trimmed by 4 bases and J by 4 bases, leaving 22 bases between them. Germline CDR1 reads SGHTA; CDR2 reads FQGTGA. The CDR3 contains 17 residues. The CDR3 region has the DNA TGTGCCAGCAGCTCTACTCCGGGATCCCAACCGGCCTATGGCTACACCTTC. This codes for CASSSTPGSQPAYGYTF.

The J gene is TRBJ2-3, the V gene TRBV6-5; 10 bases match TRBD2. The V gene end was trimmed by 8 bases and the J gene end by 3 bases; junction bases not matched to a gene: 8. Germline V gives CDR1 MNHEY, CDR2 SVGAGI. The CDR3 has 15 amino acids. CDR3 sequence: CASRTLAGATDTQYF. In DNA form, the CDR3 reads TGTGCCAGCCGTACCCTAGCGGGGGCTACAGATACGCAGTATTTT.

The chain uses TRBV18 and TRBJ2-1; the match to TRBD2 covers 8 bases. Germline CDR1 is KGHSH and CDR2 is LQKENI. Trimming at V came to 4 bases and at J to 5 bases, leaving 10 bases not matched to a gene. The length of the CDR3 is 16 residues. CDR3: CASSLYSGVGNNEQFF. DNA of the CDR3: TGTGCCAGCTCACTCTATAGCGGGGTGGGGAACAATGAGCAGTTCTTC.

The chain links TRBV20-1 to TRBJ1-5; D not resolved. The V and J ends lost 3 bases and 4 bases respectively, with 16 bases between them. Germline values: CDR1 DFQATT, CDR2 SNEGSKA (reference sequence). CDR3 size: 15 residues. CDR3 nucleotides: TGCAGTGCTAGTTCCTCGGGGTTTGGGAATCAGCCCCAGCATTTT. Translation: CSASSSGFGNQPQHF.

V gene TRBV19 combines with J gene TRBJ1-1; weak D call: TRBD1 (6 bases). The V and J ends lost 3 bases and 1 base respectively, with 9 bases between them. Germline V gene sequence: CDR1 LNHDA, CDR2 SQIVND (reference sequence). CDR3 size: 14 residues. In DNA form, the CDR3 reads TGTGCCAGTAGTATTCGGACAGAGAACACTGAAGCTTTCTTT. Translated, it gives CASSIRTENTEAFF.

The table lists this clone with many counts. The gene calls are TRBV2 and TRBJ1-2; tentative D call: TRBD1 (5 bases). V lost 5 bases, J lost 8 bases, and 12 bases lay in between. In germline, CDR1 is SNHLY, CDR2 FYNNEI. The CDR3 covers 12 residues. In DNA, the CDR3 is TGTGCCAGCAGTTCAAGCAGGGTCGGCTACACCTTC. This codes for CASSSSRVGYTF.

This chain links TRBV29-1 with TRBJ1-6, with D perhaps TRBD1 (5 bases). CDR3 size: 13 residues. Germline V gene lookup returns CDR1 SQVTM and CDR2 ANQGSEA. V lost 6 bases and J 6 bases, leaving 12 bases between the germline ends. The CDR3 loop reads CSVLQDSNSPLHF. The DNA of the CDR3 is TGCAGCGTACTACAGGATTCTAATTCACCCCTCCACTTT.

This clone appeared once. The rearrangement joins TRBV7-2 to TRBJ2-1; 11 bases align to TRBD1. Germline CDR1 and CDR2: SGHTA and FQGNSA. There are 16 residues in the CDR3. Trimming at V came to 7 bases and at J to 3 bases, leaving 8 bases not matched to a gene. The CDR3 loop is CASIDSGTGGYNEQFF. CDR3 DNA: TGTGCCAGCATCGATTCTGGGACAGGGGGCTACAATGAGCAGTTCTTC.

V and J are TRBV14 and TRBJ2-7; tentative D call: TRBD1 (6 bases). The germline CDR1 and CDR2 sequences are SGHDN and FVKESK. The CDR3 sequence is 15 residues long. V dropped 4 bases and J dropped 0 bases, with 13 bases sitting between them. The CDR3 DNA reads as TGTGCCAGCAGCCTCCTGACAGGTAGCTCCTACGAGCAGTACTTC. It is translated as CASSLLTGSSYEQYF. Full variable domain (rest looked up from reference TRBV14 and TRBJ2-7): EAGVTQFPSHSVIEKGQTVTLRCDPISGHDNLYWYRRVMGKEIKFLLHFVKESKQDESGMPNNRFLAERTGGTYSTLKVQPAELEDSGVYFCASSLLTGSSYEQYFGPGTRLTVT.

The V call is TRBV3-1 (or the pseudogene TRBV3-2), the J call TRBJ2-5; 10 nucleotides match TRBD2. The length of the CDR3 is 16 residues. In germline, CDR1 is LGHDT, CDR2 YNNKEL (reference sequence). Trimming took 1 base from V and 1 from J; bases not matched to a gene: 3. CDR3 amino acids: CASSQGIAGGQETQYF. The CDR3 DNA follows: TGTGCCAGCAGCCAAGGAATAGCGGGGGGCCAAGAGACCCAGTACTTC.

The chain couples TRBV7-8 to TRBJ2-2, with TRBD1 matching 9 bases. In germline, CDR1 is SGHVS, CDR2 FQNEAQ. The length of the CDR3 is 16 residues. Trimming cost V 6 bases and J 4 bases; bases outside gene matches: 9. The CDR3 loop is CASRHHWTGATGELFF. In nucleotides, the CDR3 is TGTGCCAGCAGACATCACTGGACAGGGGCCACCGGGGAGCTGTTTTTT.